Given below is one T cell receptor beta chain in context. This specimen belongs to a study of blood T cell repertoires in COVID-19. Sequencing was performed with immunoSEQ multiplex PCR; in TCRdb, only in-frame clones are kept and a portion is missing. The sample carries a few hundred thousand clones, 86% recorded once. Germline CDR1 reads SGHNT; CDR2 reads YYREEE (reference sequence). J lost 4 bases, V lost 3 bases, and 5 bases had no gene match. The CDR3 consists of 14 residues. The rearrangement uses TRBV5-4 and TRBJ2-5; TRBD1 agrees at 8 bases. This receptor was identified in a man in his fifties with acute or convalescent COVID-19. Sequenced input: peripheral blood. For the CDR3, the DNA is TGTGCCAGCAGCTCACAAGACAGGGGAGAGACCCAGTACTTC. It specifies CASSSQDRGETQYF.